These 5 T cell receptor beta chains were sequenced from one sample in a study of T cells expressing NK-cell markers. TCRdb re-analyzed the 5' RACE reads; it lists each CDR3 protein once, without DNA. This sample's table reports 350,000 to 400,000 distinct CDR3 sequences. Sequencing used blood T cells: a sorted CD56 or NKG2C T cell subset, CD4+ or CD8+ T cells, or bulk PBMC T cells (not recorded which). The receptors shown here come from a woman aged 45-65 years in good health.

The chain uses TRBV20-1 and TRBJ1-1; TCRdb's assignment of TRBD1 cannot be checked, as there is no DNA. Germline CDR1 reads DFQATT; CDR2 reads SNEGSKA (reference sequence). This CDR3 is built from 15 residues. CDR3 residues: CSAPNQGKSDTEAFF.

The chain links TRBV7-6 to TRBJ1-2. Germline loops: CDR1 SGHVS, CDR2 FNYEAQ. There are 15 residues in the CDR3. The CDR3 loop is CASSLRTDGYYGYTF.

The V and J genes are TRBV5-6 and TRBJ1-4; without DNA, the TCRdb call of TRBD1 cannot be checked. CDR3 length: 14 amino acids. The germline CDR1 and CDR2 sequences are SGHDT and YYEEEE. CDR3 amino acids: CASSLGQENEKLFF.

The chain is built from TRBV18 and TRBJ2-1; TCRdb designates TRBD2, a call that cannot be tested without DNA. Per germline, CDR1 KGHSH and CDR2 LQKENI. CDR3 size: 14 residues. The CDR3 protein is CASSLSLGGDEQFF.

The rearrangement links TRBV12-3 or TRBV12-4 to TRBJ2-5; TCRdb's D call, TRBD1, is unchecked because there is no DNA. The CDR3 extends over 13 amino acids. CDR3 loop: CASSPQGFGTQYF.